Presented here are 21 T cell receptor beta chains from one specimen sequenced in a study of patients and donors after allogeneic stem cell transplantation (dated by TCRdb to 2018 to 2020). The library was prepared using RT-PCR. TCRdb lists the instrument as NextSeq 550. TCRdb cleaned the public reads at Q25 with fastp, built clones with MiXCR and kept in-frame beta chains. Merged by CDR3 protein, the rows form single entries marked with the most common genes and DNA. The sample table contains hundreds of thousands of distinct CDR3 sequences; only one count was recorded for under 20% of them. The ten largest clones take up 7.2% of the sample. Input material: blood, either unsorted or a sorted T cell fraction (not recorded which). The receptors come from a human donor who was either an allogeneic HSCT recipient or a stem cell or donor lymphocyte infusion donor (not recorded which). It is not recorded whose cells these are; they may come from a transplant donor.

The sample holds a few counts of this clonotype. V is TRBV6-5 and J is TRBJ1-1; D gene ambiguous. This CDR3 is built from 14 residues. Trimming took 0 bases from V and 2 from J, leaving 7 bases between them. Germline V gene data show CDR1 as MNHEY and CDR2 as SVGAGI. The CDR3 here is CASSYSKINTEAFF. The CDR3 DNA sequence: TGTGCCAGCAGTTACTCGAAGATAAACACTGAAGCTTTCTTT.

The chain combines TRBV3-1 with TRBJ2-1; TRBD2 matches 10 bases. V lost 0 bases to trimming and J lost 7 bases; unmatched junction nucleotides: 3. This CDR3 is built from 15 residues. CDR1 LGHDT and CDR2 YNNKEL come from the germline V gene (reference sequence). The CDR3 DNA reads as TGTGCCAGCAGCCAAGAGAAGCGGGAGGGTAATGAGCAGTTCTTC. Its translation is CASSQEKREGNEQFF.

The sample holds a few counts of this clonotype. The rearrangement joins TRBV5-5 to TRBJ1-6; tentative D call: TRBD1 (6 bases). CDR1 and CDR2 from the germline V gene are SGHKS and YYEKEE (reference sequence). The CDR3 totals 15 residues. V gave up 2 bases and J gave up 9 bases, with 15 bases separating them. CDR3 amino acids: CASSFPNRVGSPLHF. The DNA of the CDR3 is TGTGCCAGCAGCTTTCCCAACAGGGTTGGTTCACCCCTCCACTTT.

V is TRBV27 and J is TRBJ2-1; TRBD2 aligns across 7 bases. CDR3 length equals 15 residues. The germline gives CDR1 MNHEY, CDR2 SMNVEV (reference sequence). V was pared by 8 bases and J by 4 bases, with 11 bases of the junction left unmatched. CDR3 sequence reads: CASPWSSGLYNEQFF. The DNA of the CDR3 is TGTGCCAGCCCGTGGTCTAGCGGTTTATACAATGAGCAGTTCTTC.

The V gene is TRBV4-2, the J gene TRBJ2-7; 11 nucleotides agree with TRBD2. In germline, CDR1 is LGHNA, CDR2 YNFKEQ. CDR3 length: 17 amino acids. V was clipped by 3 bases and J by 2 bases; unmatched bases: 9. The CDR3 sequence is CASSHRMTSGKTYEQYF. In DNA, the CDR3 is TGTGCCAGCAGCCACCGAATGACTAGCGGGAAAACCTACGAGCAGTACTTC.

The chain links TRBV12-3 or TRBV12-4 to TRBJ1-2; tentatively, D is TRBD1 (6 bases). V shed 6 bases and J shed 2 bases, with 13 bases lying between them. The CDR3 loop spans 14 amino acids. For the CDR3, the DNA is TGTGCCAGCAGCCATAGGACAGCCAACTATGGCTACACCTTC. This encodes CASSHRTANYGYTF.

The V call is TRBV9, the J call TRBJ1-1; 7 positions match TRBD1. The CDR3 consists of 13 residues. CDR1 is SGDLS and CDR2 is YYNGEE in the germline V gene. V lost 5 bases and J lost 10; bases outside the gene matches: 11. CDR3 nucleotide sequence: TGTGCCAGCAGTCACAGGGGCAGGGAGGGAGCTTTCTTT. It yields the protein CASSHRGREGAFF. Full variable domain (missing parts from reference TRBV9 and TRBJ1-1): DSGVTQTPKHLITATGQRVTLRCSPRSGDLSVYWYQQSLDQGLQFLIQYYNGEERAKGNILERFSAQQFPDLHSELNLSSLELGDSALYFCASSHRGREGAFFGQGTRLTVV.

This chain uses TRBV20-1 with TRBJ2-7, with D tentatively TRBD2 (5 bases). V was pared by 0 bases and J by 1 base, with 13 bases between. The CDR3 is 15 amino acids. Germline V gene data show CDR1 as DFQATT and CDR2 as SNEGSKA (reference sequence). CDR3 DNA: TGCAGTGCTAGAGATCCCCAAGCGGCGTCCTACGAGCAGTACTTC. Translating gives CSARDPQAASYEQYF.

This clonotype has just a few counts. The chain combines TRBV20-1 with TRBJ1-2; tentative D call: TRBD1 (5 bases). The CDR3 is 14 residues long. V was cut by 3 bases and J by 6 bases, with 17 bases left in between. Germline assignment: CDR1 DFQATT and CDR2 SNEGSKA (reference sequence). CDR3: CSARGRLGNDGYTF. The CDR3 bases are TGCAGTGCTAGGGGACGGTTGGGAAACGATGGCTACACCTTC.

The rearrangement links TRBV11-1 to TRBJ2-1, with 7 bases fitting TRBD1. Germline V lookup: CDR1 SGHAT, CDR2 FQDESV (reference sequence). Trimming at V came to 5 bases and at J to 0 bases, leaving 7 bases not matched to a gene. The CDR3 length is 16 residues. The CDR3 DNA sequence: TGTGCCAGCAGCCCGCACCGGGACAGCTCCTACAATGAGCAGTTCTTC. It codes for CASSPHRDSSYNEQFF.

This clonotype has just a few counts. DNA for the CDR3: TGCGCCAGCAGAGGGAACAAAGGCAATGAGCAGTTCTTC. It encodes CASRGNKGNEQFF. The chain combines TRBV5-1 with TRBJ2-1, with D unresolved. Trimming removed 5 bases at V and 6 bases at J, with 12 bases between. Germline loops: CDR1 SGHRS, CDR2 YFSETQ. CDR3 length: 13 residues.

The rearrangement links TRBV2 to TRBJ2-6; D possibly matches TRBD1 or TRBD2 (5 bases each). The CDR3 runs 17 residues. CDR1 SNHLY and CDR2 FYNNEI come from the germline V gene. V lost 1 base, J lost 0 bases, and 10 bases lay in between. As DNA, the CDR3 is TGTGCCAGCAGTGAAGAAAATGGGGGCTCTGGGGCCAACGTCCTGACTTTC. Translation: CASSEENGGSGANVLTF.

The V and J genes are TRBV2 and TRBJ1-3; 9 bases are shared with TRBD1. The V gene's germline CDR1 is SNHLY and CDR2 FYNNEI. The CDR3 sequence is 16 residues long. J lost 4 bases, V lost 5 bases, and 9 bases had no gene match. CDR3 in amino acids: CASSTLQGASGNTIYF. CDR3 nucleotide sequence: TGTGCCAGCAGTACACTACAGGGGGCCAGCGGAAACACCATATATTTT.

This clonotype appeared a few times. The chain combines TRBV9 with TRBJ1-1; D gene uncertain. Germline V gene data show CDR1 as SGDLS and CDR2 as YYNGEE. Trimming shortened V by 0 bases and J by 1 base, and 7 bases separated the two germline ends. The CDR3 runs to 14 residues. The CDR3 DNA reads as TGTGCCAGCAGCGTAGTTTGGGGGAACACTGAAGCTTTCTTT. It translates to CASSVVWGNTEAFF.

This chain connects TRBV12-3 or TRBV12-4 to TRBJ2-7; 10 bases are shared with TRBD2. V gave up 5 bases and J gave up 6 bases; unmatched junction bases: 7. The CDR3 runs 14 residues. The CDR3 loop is CASSPAGGRSEQYF. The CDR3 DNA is TGTGCCAGCAGTCCAGCGGGAGGGCGGAGCGAGCAGTACTTC.

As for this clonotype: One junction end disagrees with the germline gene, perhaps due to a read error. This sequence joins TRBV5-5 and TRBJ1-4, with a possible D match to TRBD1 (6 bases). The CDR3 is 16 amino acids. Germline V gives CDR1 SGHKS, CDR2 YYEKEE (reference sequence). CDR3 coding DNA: TGTGCCAGCAGCTTGACGGGACAAACATCTAATGAAAAGCTGTTTTTT. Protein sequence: CASSLTGQTSNEKLFF.

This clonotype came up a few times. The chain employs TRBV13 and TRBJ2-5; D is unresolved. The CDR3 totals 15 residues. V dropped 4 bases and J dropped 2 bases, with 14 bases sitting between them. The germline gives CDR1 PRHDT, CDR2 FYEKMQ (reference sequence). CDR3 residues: CASSSPRAWQETQYF. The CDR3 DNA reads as TGTGCCAGCAGCTCCCCACGGGCATGGCAAGAGACCCAGTACTTC.

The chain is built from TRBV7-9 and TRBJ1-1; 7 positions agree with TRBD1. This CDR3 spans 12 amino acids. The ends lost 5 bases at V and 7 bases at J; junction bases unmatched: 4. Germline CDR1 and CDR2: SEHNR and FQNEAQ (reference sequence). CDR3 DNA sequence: TGTGCCAGCAGCAGGGACAGCTTTGAAGCTTTCTTT. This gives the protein CASSRDSFEAFF.

The CDR3 sequence is CASSLKRDYGYTF. The CDR3 DNA is TGTGCCAGCAGCTTGAAGAGGGACTATGGCTACACCTTC. This chain uses TRBV7-9 with TRBJ1-2; D remains ambiguous. From germline, CDR1 is SEHNR and CDR2 FQNEAQ (reference sequence). The length of the CDR3 is 13 residues. Trimming took off 3 bases at V and 3 bases at J, with 8 bases between the two ends.

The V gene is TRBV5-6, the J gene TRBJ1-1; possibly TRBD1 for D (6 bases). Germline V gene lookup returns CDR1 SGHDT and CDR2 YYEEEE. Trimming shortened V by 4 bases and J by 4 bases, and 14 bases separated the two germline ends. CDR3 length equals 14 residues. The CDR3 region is CASSLQQGITEAFF. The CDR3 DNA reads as TGTGCCAGCAGCCTGCAACAGGGCATCACTGAAGCTTTCTTT.

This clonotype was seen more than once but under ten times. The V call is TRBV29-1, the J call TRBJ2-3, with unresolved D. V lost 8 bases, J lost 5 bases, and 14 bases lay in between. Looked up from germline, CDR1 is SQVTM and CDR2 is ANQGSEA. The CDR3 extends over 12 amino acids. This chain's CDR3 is CSILGPGDTQYF. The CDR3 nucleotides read TGCAGCATATTAGGCCCAGGAGATACGCAGTATTTT.